This T cell receptor (beta chain) was identified during a study of shared clonotypes between healthy human individuals. Study overall: Each donor contributed plates that comprised three CD4 naive, three CD4 memory, two CD8 naive and one CD8 memory.

Method: immunoSEQ multiplex PCR; TCRdb's copy keeps in-frame clones and lacks some. The sample has 2,500,000 or so clones; over 85% are singletons. The V end lost 0 bases, the J end lost 3 bases, and 8 bases lay between the germline ends. The CDR3 totals 14 residues. The germline CDR1 and CDR2 sequences are SGHAT and FQNNGV. Caucasian adults residing in Nashville, Tennessee made up all the donors. Researchers partitioned CD4+ cells into CD45RA+ naive and CD45RA-negative memory subsets. The chain recombines TRBV11-2 with TRBJ1-2; D gene ambiguous. The TCR sequence derives from a man in his late teens or twenties in good health. Some clones in this sample may be carry-over from other donors' samples. Sequencing was carried out using naive CD4+ T cells from PBMCs. As for subset: CD45RA+ positively selected. The CDR3 spells CASSLDPGDYGYTF. In DNA, the CDR3 is TGTGCCAGCAGCTTAGATCCGGGCGACTATGGCTACACCTTC. Full variable domain (missing parts from reference TRBV11-2 and TRBJ1-2): EAGVAQSPRYKIIEKRQSVAFWCNPISGHATLYWYQQILGQGPKLLIQFQNNGVVDDSQLPKDRFSAERLKGVDSTLKIQPAKLEDSAVYLCASSLDPGDYGYTFGSGTRLTVV.